This T cell receptor (beta chain) was recovered during a study of glioma-infiltrating T cells. Amplification of TCR alpha and beta CDR3 regions from RNA used iRepertoire nested multiplex PCR. TCRdb called the multiplex PCR reads again in MiXCR, with one record for every CDR3 protein. The sample carries approximately 400,000 distinct CDR3 sequences, 41% recorded once. Germline lookup yields CDR1 MNHEY and CDR2 SVGEGT. Trimming took 4 bases from V and 6 from J; bases not matched to a gene: 12. The CDR3 is 16 residues long. This clonotype was seen at least ten times. The chain recombines TRBV6-2 or TRBV6-3 with TRBJ2-3; TRBD2 aligns across 8 bases. This receptor was taken from a human donor with low-grade glioma or glioblastoma, undergoing nonglioma brain surgery, or in good health (not recorded which). Sequencing input: glioma tissue, nonneoplastic brain tissue, or PBMCs (not recorded which). CDR3 coding DNA: TGTGCCAGCAGTTCCGTCTCGATAGCGGGAAAGGATACGCAGTATTTT. Encoded protein: CASSSVSIAGKDTQYF.